The clone carrying this TCR beta chain was observed a handful of times. Trimming removed 4 bases from V and 7 bases from J, with 14 bases in between. The CDR3 runs to 14 residues. Germline assignment: CDR1 SGHDT and CDR2 YYEEEE. This specimen belongs to a study of patients and donors after allogeneic stem cell transplantation. A single record per CDR3 protein comes from TCRdb applying MiXCR to the RT-PCR reads. Among over 150,000 distinct CDR3 sequences listed, over 25% were seen once. The sequenced sample was blood, either unsorted or a sorted T cell fraction (not recorded which). The genes are TRBV5-6 and TRBJ1-4; no clear D gene. This clonotype originated in a human donor who was either an allogeneic HSCT recipient or a stem cell or donor lymphocyte infusion donor (not recorded which). It is not recorded whose cells these are; they may come from a transplant donor. The CDR3 region has the DNA TGTGCCAGCAGCGACAAGGGCGGTGGTGAAAAACTGTTTTTT. It encodes CASSDKGGGEKLFF. The full variable domain, rest sourced from reference TRBV5-6 and TRBJ1-4, is DAGVTQSPTHLIKTRGQQVTLRCSPKSGHDTVSWYQQALGQGPQFIFQYYEEEERQRGNFPDRFSGHQFPNYSSELNVNALLLGDSALYLCASSDKGGGEKLFFGSGTQLSVL.